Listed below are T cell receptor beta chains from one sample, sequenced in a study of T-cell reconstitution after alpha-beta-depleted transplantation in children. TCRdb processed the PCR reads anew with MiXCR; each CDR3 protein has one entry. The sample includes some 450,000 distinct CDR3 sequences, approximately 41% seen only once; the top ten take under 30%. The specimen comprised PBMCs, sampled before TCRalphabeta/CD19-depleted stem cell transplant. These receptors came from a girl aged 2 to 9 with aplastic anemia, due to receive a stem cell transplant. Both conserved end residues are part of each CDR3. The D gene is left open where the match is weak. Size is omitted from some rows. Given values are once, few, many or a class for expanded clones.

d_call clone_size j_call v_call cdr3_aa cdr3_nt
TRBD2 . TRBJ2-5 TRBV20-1 CSARSGGGSGTQYF TGCAGTGCCCGCTCTGGGGGGGGGTCAGGGACCCAGTACTTC
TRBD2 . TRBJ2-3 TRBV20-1 CSATPSGVSTETQYF TGCAGTGCAACCCCTAGCGGGGTGAGCACAGAAACGCAGTATTTT
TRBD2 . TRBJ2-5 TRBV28 CASSMTSGGAETQYF TGTGCCAGCAGTATGACTAGCGGGGGGGCGGAGACCCAGTACTTC
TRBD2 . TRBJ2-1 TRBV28 CASRGLAGVGEQFF TGTGCCAGCAGGGGACTAGCGGGAGTAGGGGAGCAGTTCTTC
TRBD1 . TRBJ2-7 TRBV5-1 CASSPPYRGPSYEQYF TGCGCCAGCAGCCCACCCTACAGGGGGCCAAGCTACGAGCAGTACTTC
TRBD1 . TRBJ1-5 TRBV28 CASSSWGTGNERQPQHF TGTGCCAGCAGCTCCTGGGGGACAGGGAATGAGAGGCAGCCCCAGCATTTT
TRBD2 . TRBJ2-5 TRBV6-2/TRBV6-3 CASSPPPSGGWKTQYF TGTGCCAGCAGTCCCCCCCCTAGCGGGGGGTGGAAGACCCAGTACTTC
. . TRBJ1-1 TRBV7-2 CASSADRLNTEAFF TGTGCCAGCAGCGCGGACAGATTGAACACTGAAGCTTTCTTT
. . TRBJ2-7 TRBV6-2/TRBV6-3 CASSYTRDSLSEQYF TGTGCCAGCAGTTACACCCGGGACTCTTTGTCCGAGCAGTACTTC
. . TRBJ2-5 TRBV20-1 CSAASGPQETQYF TGCAGTGCCGCCTCAGGACCCCAAGAGACCCAGTACTTC
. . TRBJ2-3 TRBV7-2 CASSLGPTRDTQYF TGTGCCAGCAGCTTAGGCCCTACAAGGGATACGCAGTATTTT
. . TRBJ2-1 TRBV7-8 CASSLAIRVTSYNEQFF TGTGCCAGCAGCTTAGCAATCCGGGTTACCTCCTACAATGAGCAGTTCTTC
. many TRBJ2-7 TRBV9 CASSTGGQSEQYF TGTGCCAGCAGCACAGGTGGACAGAGCGAGCAGTACTTC
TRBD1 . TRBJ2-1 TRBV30 CAWRQGLNEQFF TGTGCCTGGAGACAGGGGTTGAATGAGCAGTTCTTC
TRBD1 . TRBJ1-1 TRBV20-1 CSATGTGARPNTEAFF TGCAGTGCGACCGGGACAGGGGCCCGGCCGAACACTGAAGCTTTCTTT
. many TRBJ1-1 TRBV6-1 CASSETGALEAFF TGTGCCAGCAGTGAAACAGGAGCTCTTGAAGCTTTCTTT
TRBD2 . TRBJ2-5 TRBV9 CASSVGPAGDGETQYF TGTGCCAGCAGCGTGGGGCCAGCGGGAGATGGAGAGACCCAGTACTTC
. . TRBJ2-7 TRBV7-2 CASSYVDTRLYEQYF TGTGCCAGCAGCTATGTAGACACCAGGCTGTACGAGCAGTACTTC
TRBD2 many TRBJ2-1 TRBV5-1 CASSLSPGGLNEQFF TGCGCCAGCAGCTTGTCCCCGGGAGGCTTGAATGAGCAGTTCTTC
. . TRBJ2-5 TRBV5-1 CASSPLGGEETQYF TGCGCCAGCAGCCCACTTGGGGGCGAAGAGACCCAGTACTTC
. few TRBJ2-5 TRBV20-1 CSARDLGLQETQYF TGCAGTGCTAGAGATCTGGGGTTACAAGAGACCCAGTACTTC
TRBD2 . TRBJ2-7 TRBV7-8 CASSSPSGPYEQYF TGTGCCAGCAGCTCCCCTAGCGGACCCTACGAGCAGTACTTC
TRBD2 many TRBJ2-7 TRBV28 CASSLRGRFPYEQYF TGTGCCAGCAGTTTACGCGGGAGGTTTCCCTACGAGCAGTACTTC
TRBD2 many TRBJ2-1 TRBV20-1 CSARRQGLAGVEQFF TGCAGTGCTAGAAGGCAGGGACTAGCGGGAGTTGAGCAGTTCTTC
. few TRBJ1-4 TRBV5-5 CASSLGEQAEKLFF TGTGCCAGCAGCCTCGGAGAGCAAGCTGAAAAACTGTTTTTT
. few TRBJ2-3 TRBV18 CASSNQGRLATDTQYF TGTGCCAGCTCTAACCAGGGAAGGCTGGCCACAGATACGCAGTATTTT
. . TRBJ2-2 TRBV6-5 CASSYSSRVGELFF TGTGCCAGCAGTTACTCGAGTCGGGTCGGGGAGCTGTTTTTT
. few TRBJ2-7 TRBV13 CASSLRDFQYF TGTGCCAGCAGCTTACGGGACTTCCAGTACTTC
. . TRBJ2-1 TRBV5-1 CASSLARAGRTWDEQFF TGCGCCAGCAGCTTGGCCAGGGCGGGGAGGACTTGGGATGAGCAGTTCTTC
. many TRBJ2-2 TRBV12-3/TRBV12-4 CASGTGVNGGELFF TGTGCCAGCGGAACGGGAGTGAATGGCGGGGAGCTGTTTTTT
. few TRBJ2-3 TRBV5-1 CASSEDTDTQYF TGCGCCAGCAGCGAAGACACAGATACGCAGTATTTT
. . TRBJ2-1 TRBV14 CASSARTYNEQFF TGTGCCAGCAGCGCTAGAACCTACAATGAGCAGTTCTTC
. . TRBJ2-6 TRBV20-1 CSARARTSGANVLTF TGCAGTGCTAGGGCTCGAACCTCTGGGGCCAACGTCCTGACTTTC
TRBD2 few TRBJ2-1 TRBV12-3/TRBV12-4 CASAWASGGPGDEQFF TGTGCCAGCGCCTGGGCTAGCGGGGGGCCTGGCGATGAGCAGTTCTTC
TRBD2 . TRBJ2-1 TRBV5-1 CASSLFRTSPADEQFF TGCGCCAGCAGCTTGTTTCGGACTAGCCCGGCCGATGAGCAGTTCTTC
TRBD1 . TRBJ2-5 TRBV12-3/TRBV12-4 CASSPGLSSGQEETQYF TGTGCCAGCAGCCCGGGTTTGTCTTCGGGACAGGAAGAGACCCAGTACTTC
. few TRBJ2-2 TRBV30 CAWTRSLGELFF TGTGCCTGGACTAGGTCTCTGGGGGAGCTGTTTTTT
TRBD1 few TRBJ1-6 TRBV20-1 CSAWTGTENSPLHF TGCAGTGCCTGGACCGGGACAGAGAATTCACCCCTCCACTTT
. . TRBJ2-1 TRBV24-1 CATSDDSLPSYNEQFF TGTGCCACCAGTGATGATAGTCTCCCCTCCTACAATGAGCAGTTCTTC
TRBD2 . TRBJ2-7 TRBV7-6 CASSKMGSGSAHYEQYF TGTGCCAGCAGCAAAATGGGGAGCGGGAGCGCCCACTACGAGCAGTACTTC
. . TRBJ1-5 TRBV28 CASSLRSRNQPQHF TGTGCCAGCAGTTTGAGGAGTCGCAATCAGCCCCAGCATTTT
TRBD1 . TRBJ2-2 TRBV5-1 CASVVGQTNTGELFF TGCGCCAGCGTAGTGGGACAGACGAACACCGGGGAGCTGTTTTTT
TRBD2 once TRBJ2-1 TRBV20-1 CTAQTSGRDTNEQFF TGCACTGCTCAGACTAGCGGGAGGGATACCAATGAGCAGTTCTTC
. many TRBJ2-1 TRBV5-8 CASSLEGGTVIPNEQFF TGTGCCAGCAGCTTGGAAGGTGGGACCGTTATCCCCAATGAGCAGTTCTTC
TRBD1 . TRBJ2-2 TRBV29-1 CSFLGQGAGELFF TGCAGCTTCCTCGGACAGGGAGCCGGGGAGCTGTTTTTT
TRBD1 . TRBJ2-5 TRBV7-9 CASSQGELAIGETQYF TGTGCCAGCAGCCAGGGGGAACTCGCCATCGGCGAGACCCAGTACTTC
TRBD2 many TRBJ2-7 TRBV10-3 CAIRTSDYEQYF TGTGCCATCCGGACTAGCGACTACGAGCAGTACTTC
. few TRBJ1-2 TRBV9 CASSVGINYGYTF TGTGCCAGCAGCGTGGGCATTAACTATGGCTACACCTTC
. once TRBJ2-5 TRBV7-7 CAGDIGERTQYF TGTGCCGGGGATATCGGAGAGAGGACCCAGTACTTC
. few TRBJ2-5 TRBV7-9 CASSSPSGKETQYF TGTGCCAGCAGCTCCCCCAGCGGAAAAGAGACCCAGTACTTC
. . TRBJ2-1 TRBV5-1 CASSYREGAGEQFF TGCGCCAGCAGCTACAGGGAGGGGGCAGGAGAGCAGTTCTTC
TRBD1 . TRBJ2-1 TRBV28 CASGTRTGWHNEQFF TGTGCCAGCGGAACTAGGACAGGGTGGCACAATGAGCAGTTCTTC